This T cell receptor beta chain was obtained from a study of beta chain features in type 1 diabetes. The authors reverse transcribed all of the isolated RNA, so sequencing captured expressed TCRB transcripts. Profiling relied on immunoSEQ multiplex PCR, and the TCRdb table lists in-frame clones only, not all of them. The table includes 150,000 to 190,000 clones, 10% detected once. This clone was observed a handful of times. Its antigen is currently unknown. Findings and caveats of the study: Patients and controls would share equally any PCR tilt toward shorter templates. Shorter TCRB CDR3s, moderately but significantly so, marked every one of the four CD4+ subsets in Type 1 diabetes patients.

Germline V gene data show CDR1 as KGHSH and CDR2 as LQKENI. The CDR3 consists of 17 residues. The V and J ends lost 2 bases and 0 bases, in that order; junction bases with no gene match: 4. This sequence joins TRBV18 and TRBJ2-1; 10 bases align to TRBD2. The TCR originated in a man between 25 and 39 years old with type 1 diabetes. Input material: central memory CD4+ T cells from blood. CDR3 in amino acids: CASSPSLAGASYNEQFF. The CDR3 coding sequence is TGTGCCAGCTCACCAAGTCTAGCGGGAGCCTCCTACAATGAGCAGTTCTTC.